The 4 T cell receptor beta chains listed next were all sequenced from one sample in a study of shared clonotypes between healthy human individuals. Naive CD8 cells lacked CD45RO and underwent positive selection for CCR7, leaving out terminally differentiated effector memory CD45RA+ cells. Generated by immunoSEQ multiplex PCR, the TCRdb table keeps only in-frame clones and is missing some. This table holds more than 2 million clones, about 95% found once. Sequenced sample: naive CD8+ T cells sorted from blood. These TCRs come from a man aged 18 to 29 in good health.

The gene calls are TRBV6-1 and TRBJ1-6, with TRBD1 matching 8 bases. V shed 0 bases and J 2 bases; nucleotides not matched to a gene: 3. CDR3 length equals 17 residues. Germline CDR1 and CDR2: MNHNS and SASEGT. The CDR3 sequence: CASSEASGGAYNSPLHF. The CDR3 DNA is TGTGCCAGCAGTGAAGCGTCAGGGGGCGCCTATAATTCACCCCTCCACTTT.

Regarding this clone: The same CDR3 arises from other DNA sequences in this sample as well. This sequence joins TRBV30 and TRBJ1-1, with D unclear. Trimming removed 3 bases at V and 5 bases at J, with 7 bases between. The CDR3 loop spans 11 amino acids. Looked up from germline, CDR1 is GTSNPN and CDR2 is SVGIG (reference sequence). CDR3 sequence reads: CAWSQGTEAFF. DNA of the CDR3: TGTGCCTGGAGCCAAGGAACTGAAGCTTTCTTT. The variable domain in full, completed from reference TRBV30 and TRBJ1-1, reads SQTIHQWPATLVQPVGSPLSLECTVEGTSNPNLYWYRQAAGRGLQLLFYSVGIGQISSEVPQNLSASRPQDRQFILSSKKLLLSDSGFYLCAWSQGTEAFFGQGTRLTVV.

In this sample, this clone turned up a few times. The gene calls are TRBV7-9 and TRBJ1-6; D call uncertain. Between the trimmed V and J ends, which lost 1 base and 6 bases, there was a span of 13 bases. The CDR3 runs to 16 residues. The germline V gene has CDR1 SEHNR and CDR2 FQNEAQ (reference sequence). The CDR3 DNA sequence: TGTGCCAGCAGCTTAGATGGGCGGGGAGCTAATTCACCCCTCCACTTT. This translates into CASSLDGRGANSPLHF.

V and J are TRBV13 and TRBJ2-1, with TRBD2 identical over 13 bases. This CDR3 has 14 amino acids. The V gene's germline CDR1 is PRHDT and CDR2 FYEKMQ (reference sequence). The V gene end was trimmed by 6 bases and the J gene end by 8 bases; junction bases not matched to a gene: 4. The CDR3 protein is CASSGLAGAYEQFF. For the CDR3, the DNA is TGTGCCAGCAGTGGACTAGCGGGGGCCTATGAGCAGTTCTTC.